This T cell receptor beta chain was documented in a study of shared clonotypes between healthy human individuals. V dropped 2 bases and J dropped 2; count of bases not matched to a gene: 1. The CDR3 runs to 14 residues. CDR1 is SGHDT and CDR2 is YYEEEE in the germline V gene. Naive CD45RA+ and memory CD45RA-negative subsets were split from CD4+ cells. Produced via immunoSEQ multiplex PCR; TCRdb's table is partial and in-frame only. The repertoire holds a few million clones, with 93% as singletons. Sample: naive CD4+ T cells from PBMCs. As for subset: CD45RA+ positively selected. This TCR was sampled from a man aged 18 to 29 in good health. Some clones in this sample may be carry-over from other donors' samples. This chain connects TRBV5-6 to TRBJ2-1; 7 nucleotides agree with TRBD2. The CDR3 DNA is TGTGCCAGCAGCTTCCGGGGGGCCTACAATGAGCAGTTCTTC. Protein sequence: CASSFRGAYNEQFF.